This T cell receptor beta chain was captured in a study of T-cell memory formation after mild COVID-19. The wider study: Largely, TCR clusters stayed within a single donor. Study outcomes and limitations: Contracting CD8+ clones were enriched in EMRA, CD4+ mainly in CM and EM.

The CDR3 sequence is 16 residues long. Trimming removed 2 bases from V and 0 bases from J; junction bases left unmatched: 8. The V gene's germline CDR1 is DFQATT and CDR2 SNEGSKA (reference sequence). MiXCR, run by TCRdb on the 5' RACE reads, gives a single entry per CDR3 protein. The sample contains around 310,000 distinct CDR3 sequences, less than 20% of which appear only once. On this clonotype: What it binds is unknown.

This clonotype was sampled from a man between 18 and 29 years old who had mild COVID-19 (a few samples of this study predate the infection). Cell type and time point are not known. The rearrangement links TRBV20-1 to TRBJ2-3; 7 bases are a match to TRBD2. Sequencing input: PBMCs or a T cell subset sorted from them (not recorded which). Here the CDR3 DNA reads TGCAGTGCTAGAAGGCGGTCGCGGGGGAGCACAGATACGCAGTATTTT. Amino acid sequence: CSARRRSRGSTDTQYF.